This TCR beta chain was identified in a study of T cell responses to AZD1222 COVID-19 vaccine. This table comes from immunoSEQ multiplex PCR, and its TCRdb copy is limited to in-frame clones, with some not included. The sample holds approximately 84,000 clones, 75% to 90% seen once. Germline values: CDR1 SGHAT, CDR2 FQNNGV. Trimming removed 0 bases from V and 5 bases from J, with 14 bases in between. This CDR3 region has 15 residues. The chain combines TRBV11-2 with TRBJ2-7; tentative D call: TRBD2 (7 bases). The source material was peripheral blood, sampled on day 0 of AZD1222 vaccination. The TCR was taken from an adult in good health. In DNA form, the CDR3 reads TGTGCCAGCAGCTTAGATGGGGGGGCGCTGAACGAGCAGTACTTC. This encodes CASSLDGGALNEQYF. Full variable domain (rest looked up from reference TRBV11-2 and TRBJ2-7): EAGVAQSPRYKIIEKRQSVAFWCNPISGHATLYWYQQILGQGPKLLIQFQNNGVVDDSQLPKDRFSAERLKGVDSTLKIQPAKLEDSAVYLCASSLDGGALNEQYFGPGTRLTVT.